A selection of T cell receptor beta chains follows, all from one sample in a study of post-analysis software for immune sequencing data. One entry per CDR3 protein, called by TCRdb with MiXCR from the PCR reads. The table includes approximately 250,000 distinct CDR3 sequences, about 38% detected once. The sequencing sample was made of blood. Source of these receptors: a girl aged 5 to 17 with multiple sclerosis. The CDR3 runs from the conserved cysteine through the conserved F or W. The order of the fields is CDR3 DNA, CDR3 protein, J gene, D gene, V gene, clone size. D genes are given only for firm matches. Clone size appears in some rows only: once, few, many, or a class for an expanded clone.

CDR3nt: TGTGCCAGCAGCTTGACTAGCGGGGGGCCCTACAGCACAGATACGCAGTATTTT
CDR3aa: CASSLTSGGPYSTDTQYF
j_gene: TRBJ2-3
d_gene: TRBD2
v_gene: TRBV5-4
abundance: .

CDR3nt: TGTGCCAGCAGCTACAGGGTAGCAAACTATGGCTACACCTTC
CDR3aa: CASSYRVANYGYTF
j_gene: TRBJ1-2
d_gene: .
v_gene: TRBV2
abundance: many

CDR3nt: TGTGCCAGCTCCCAGGAGTCCGCGGACATTCAGTACTTC
CDR3aa: CASSQESADIQYF
j_gene: TRBJ2-4
d_gene: .
v_gene: TRBV6-2/TRBV6-3
abundance: many

CDR3nt: TGTGCCAGCCGCTTCAGGGGATTGCGCAGCGAGCAGTACTTC
CDR3aa: CASRFRGLRSEQYF
j_gene: TRBJ2-7
d_gene: .
v_gene: TRBV27
abundance: .

CDR3nt: TGTGCCAGCGGCGGCTGGGGGGGTGGCTACAATGAGCAGTACTTC
CDR3aa: CASGGWGGGYNEQYF
j_gene: TRBJ2-7
d_gene: TRBD2
v_gene: TRBV2
abundance: few

CDR3nt: TGTGCCAGCAGCTTAGCGATGTTGGGCGGTGGCTACACCTTC
CDR3aa: CASSLAMLGGGYTF
j_gene: TRBJ1-2
d_gene: .
v_gene: TRBV7-2
abundance: many

CDR3nt: TGCAGCGTCGACTGGGACGGTAGCACAGATACGCAGTATTTT
CDR3aa: CSVDWDGSTDTQYF
j_gene: TRBJ2-3
d_gene: .
v_gene: TRBV29-1
abundance: .

CDR3nt: TGTGCCAGCAGTGAATTTCATAGCTCCTACAATGAGCAGTTCTTC
CDR3aa: CASSEFHSSYNEQFF
j_gene: TRBJ2-1
d_gene: .
v_gene: TRBV6-1
abundance: many

CDR3nt: TGCAGTGCTACCAGTTTTGCAGGGAACTATGGCTACACCTTC
CDR3aa: CSATSFAGNYGYTF
j_gene: TRBJ1-2
d_gene: .
v_gene: TRBV20-1
abundance: .

CDR3nt: TGCGCCAGCAGCCAAGATCAGAGGGAAAAACTGTTTTTT
CDR3aa: CASSQDQREKLFF
j_gene: TRBJ1-4
d_gene: .
v_gene: TRBV4-3
abundance: .

CDR3nt: TGCAGCGTGACGATGACAGGCTCCTACGAGCAGTACTTC
CDR3aa: CSVTMTGSYEQYF
j_gene: TRBJ2-7
d_gene: .
v_gene: TRBV29-1
abundance: once

CDR3nt: TGCAGCGTCCACAGGTTTGGAGGGGACCCTGAAGCTTTCTTT
CDR3aa: CSVHRFGGDPEAFF
j_gene: TRBJ1-1
d_gene: .
v_gene: TRBV29-1
abundance: .

CDR3nt: TGTGCCAGCAGGGACGGGACAGGGGTCGAGCAGTACTTC
CDR3aa: CASRDGTGVEQYF
j_gene: TRBJ2-7
d_gene: TRBD1
v_gene: TRBV5-6
abundance: .

CDR3nt: TGTGCCAGCAGCCCGGCCGGACATCAAGAGACCCAGTACTTC
CDR3aa: CASSPAGHQETQYF
j_gene: TRBJ2-5
d_gene: .
v_gene: TRBV6-1
abundance: few

CDR3nt: TGCGCCAGCAGCTCCTTAGGGGGGACCGGTGAAGCTTTCTTT
CDR3aa: CASSSLGGTGEAFF
j_gene: TRBJ1-1
d_gene: .
v_gene: TRBV5-1
abundance: .

CDR3nt: TGTGCCAGCAGCCAAGATACGTACCACGAGCAGTACTTC
CDR3aa: CASSQDTYHEQYF
j_gene: TRBJ2-7
d_gene: .
v_gene: TRBV3-1
abundance: many

CDR3nt: TGTGCCTGGAGTGTCCAGGGGCTGTACACCCAGTACTTC
CDR3aa: CAWSVQGLYTQYF
j_gene: TRBJ2-5
d_gene: .
v_gene: TRBV30
abundance: .

CDR3nt: TGTGCCACCAGTGATGTGAGGACAGGGGGCAGCGACAATGAGCAGTTCTTC
CDR3aa: CATSDVRTGGSDNEQFF
j_gene: TRBJ2-1
d_gene: TRBD1
v_gene: TRBV24-1
abundance: many

CDR3nt: TGTGCCACCAGTGACCCTGGACTAGCGGGAGGAAGCTCCTACAATGAGCAGTTCTTC
CDR3aa: CATSDPGLAGGSSYNEQFF
j_gene: TRBJ2-1
d_gene: TRBD2
v_gene: TRBV24-1
abundance: .

CDR3nt: TGCAGTGCTAGAGATCGTCGGGATACCACAGATACGCAGTATTTT
CDR3aa: CSARDRRDTTDTQYF
j_gene: TRBJ2-3
d_gene: .
v_gene: TRBV20-1
abundance: many

CDR3nt: TGTGCCAGCAGCTTACTTGCGGGGGGGCCCTATACCTACAATGAGCAGTTCTTC
CDR3aa: CASSLLAGGPYTYNEQFF
j_gene: TRBJ2-1
d_gene: TRBD2
v_gene: TRBV7-2
abundance: .

CDR3nt: TGTGCCATCAGTGTCCTCGGGGAGACCCAGTACTTC
CDR3aa: CAISVLGETQYF
j_gene: TRBJ2-5
d_gene: .
v_gene: TRBV10-3
abundance: .

CDR3nt: TGTGCCAGCAGCTCCCGGGTGGTAGTTGGCTACACCTTC
CDR3aa: CASSSRVVVGYTF
j_gene: TRBJ1-2
d_gene: .
v_gene: TRBV7-9
abundance: many

CDR3nt: TGTGCCAGCACCGCGAGTGCGACCAGCACAGATACGCAGTATTTT
CDR3aa: CASTASATSTDTQYF
j_gene: TRBJ2-3
d_gene: .
v_gene: TRBV4-2
abundance: once

CDR3nt: TGTGCCATCAGTGAGAGGCGGCGGGGGCCATACACAGATACGCAGTATTTT
CDR3aa: CAISERRRGPYTDTQYF
j_gene: TRBJ2-3
d_gene: .
v_gene: TRBV10-3
abundance: many

CDR3nt: TGTGCCAGCACCCCGTGGGGCAGCTCATCACCGGGACTTGGGACCACAGATACGCAGTATTTT
CDR3aa: CASTPWGSSSPGLGTTDTQYF
j_gene: TRBJ2-3
d_gene: .
v_gene: TRBV9
abundance: many

CDR3nt: TGTGCCAGCAGACGGGACGGATGGGAAAAACTGTTTTTT
CDR3aa: CASRRDGWEKLFF
j_gene: TRBJ1-4
d_gene: .
v_gene: TRBV7-9
abundance: few

CDR3nt: TGTGCCAGCAGCCAAGTTCTGAACGAGCAGTACTTC
CDR3aa: CASSQVLNEQYF
j_gene: TRBJ2-7
d_gene: .
v_gene: TRBV14
abundance: .

CDR3nt: TGTGCTAGTGCCCTAGACAGGGCTGGTGATACGCAGTATTTT
CDR3aa: CASALDRAGDTQYF
j_gene: TRBJ2-3
d_gene: TRBD1
v_gene: TRBV12-5
abundance: many

CDR3nt: TGCAGTGCTAGAGATCGGGCCGACTATCGGCAGTTCTTC
CDR3aa: CSARDRADYRQFF
j_gene: TRBJ2-1
d_gene: .
v_gene: TRBV20-1
abundance: many

CDR3nt: TGCGCCAGCAGCTTTGGACAGGGGGTCTACAATGAGCAGTTCTTC
CDR3aa: CASSFGQGVYNEQFF
j_gene: TRBJ2-1
d_gene: TRBD1
v_gene: TRBV5-1
abundance: many

CDR3nt: TGCAGTGCCAGAGAGGCTAGCGGTCTTTACACAGATACGCAGTATTTT
CDR3aa: CSAREASGLYTDTQYF
j_gene: TRBJ2-3
d_gene: TRBD2
v_gene: TRBV20-1
abundance: many

CDR3nt: TGTGCCGGCAGTGAAACGGGTCGGGACGGATCCTTAGAGTCCTACAATGAGCAGTTCTTC
CDR3aa: CAGSETGRDGSLESYNEQFF
j_gene: TRBJ2-1
d_gene: .
v_gene: TRBV25-1
abundance: few

CDR3nt: TGTGCCAGCAGTAGACTAGCGGGAGTCGCAGATACGCAGTATTTT
CDR3aa: CASSRLAGVADTQYF
j_gene: TRBJ2-3
d_gene: TRBD2
v_gene: TRBV6-6
abundance: many

CDR3nt: TGCGCCAGCAGCCAAGACTGGGCTAGCGTTTCGTTCTTC
CDR3aa: CASSQDWASVSFF
j_gene: TRBJ2-1
d_gene: .
v_gene: TRBV4-1
abundance: many

CDR3nt: TGTGCCAGCAGTCCGCATGACAGGGGGGTCACAGATACGCAGTATTTT
CDR3aa: CASSPHDRGVTDTQYF
j_gene: TRBJ2-3
d_gene: TRBD1
v_gene: TRBV12-3/TRBV12-4
abundance: .

CDR3nt: TGTGCCAGCAGCTTGGACAGCGTCGGTTCACCCCTCCACTTT
CDR3aa: CASSLDSVGSPLHF
j_gene: TRBJ1-6
d_gene: .
v_gene: TRBV7-9
abundance: many

CDR3nt: TGCAGTGCTAGAGCGGACAGGGGGCGCATGACAGATACGCAGTATTTT
CDR3aa: CSARADRGRMTDTQYF
j_gene: TRBJ2-3
d_gene: TRBD1
v_gene: TRBV20-1
abundance: .

CDR3nt: TGTGCCAGCAGCGTAGAGCAGGGGTACTACGAGCAGTACTTC
CDR3aa: CASSVEQGYYEQYF
j_gene: TRBJ2-7
d_gene: .
v_gene: TRBV9
abundance: .

CDR3nt: TGTGCCAGCAGTCACTCCTCGGACGCCGGGGCCCAGTACTTC
CDR3aa: CASSHSSDAGAQYF
j_gene: TRBJ2-5
d_gene: .
v_gene: TRBV7-3
abundance: .

CDR3nt: TGCAGTGCTAAAACCACAGGGGGCTATGGAGAGACCCAGTACTTC
CDR3aa: CSAKTTGGYGETQYF
j_gene: TRBJ2-5
d_gene: TRBD1
v_gene: TRBV20-1
abundance: .

CDR3nt: TGCAGTGCTAGCAACAGGGTCGGCACTGAAGCTTTCTTT
CDR3aa: CSASNRVGTEAFF
j_gene: TRBJ1-1
d_gene: .
v_gene: TRBV20-1
abundance: many

CDR3nt: TGTGCCAGCTTCGGTGGCACTGGGGCCAACGTCCTGACTTTC
CDR3aa: CASFGGTGANVLTF
j_gene: TRBJ2-6
d_gene: .
v_gene: TRBV7-9
abundance: few

CDR3nt: TGTGCCAGCAGAAGCCGGGACAGGGGGGATCAGCCCCAGCATTTT
CDR3aa: CASRSRDRGDQPQHF
j_gene: TRBJ1-5
d_gene: TRBD1
v_gene: TRBV6-1
abundance: .

CDR3nt: TGTGCCAGCTCACCATTCCCAGGGGCGGACACTGAAGCTTTCTTT
CDR3aa: CASSPFPGADTEAFF
j_gene: TRBJ1-1
d_gene: .
v_gene: TRBV18
abundance: many

CDR3nt: TGTGCCAGCGGCCCCGGACTCGTGGATGAGCAGTTCTTC
CDR3aa: CASGPGLVDEQFF
j_gene: TRBJ2-1
d_gene: .
v_gene: TRBV12-3/TRBV12-4
abundance: .

CDR3nt: TGCAGTGCCAACCAGGGACTAGCGGGGGGAAGGACCGGGGAGCTGTTTTTT
CDR3aa: CSANQGLAGGRTGELFF
j_gene: TRBJ2-2
d_gene: TRBD2
v_gene: TRBV20-1
abundance: .

CDR3nt: TGCGCCAGCAGCTCGACAGGGGAGGCATACGAGCAGTACTTC
CDR3aa: CASSSTGEAYEQYF
j_gene: TRBJ2-7
d_gene: TRBD1
v_gene: TRBV5-1
abundance: .

CDR3nt: TGTGCCAGCAGCAAAGTGATGAACACTGAAGCTTTCTTT
CDR3aa: CASSKVMNTEAFF
j_gene: TRBJ1-1
d_gene: .
v_gene: TRBV21-1
abundance: .

CDR3nt: TGTGCCAGCAGTTCTAGCGGGGGGGCCGGTCGCAATGAGCAGTTCTTC
CDR3aa: CASSSSGGAGRNEQFF
j_gene: TRBJ2-1
d_gene: TRBD2
v_gene: TRBV6-2/TRBV6-3
abundance: many

CDR3nt: TGCAGTGCGGTACCGGGACAGGGCACGGCCCAGCATTTT
CDR3aa: CSAVPGQGTAQHF
j_gene: TRBJ1-5
d_gene: TRBD1
v_gene: TRBV20-1
abundance: many

CDR3nt: TGTGCCAGCAGCCGGGGGGGACAGGGGTCAGAGACCCAGTACTTC
CDR3aa: CASSRGGQGSETQYF
j_gene: TRBJ2-5
d_gene: TRBD1
v_gene: TRBV9
abundance: .

CDR3nt: TGTGCCAGTAGTATAGTAGCGGGACAGGCGGGGAATCAGCCCCAGCATTTT
CDR3aa: CASSIVAGQAGNQPQHF
j_gene: TRBJ1-5
d_gene: TRBD1
v_gene: TRBV19
abundance: few

CDR3nt: TGTGCCAGCAGCCCAACAGGGGGCCATGAAAAACTGTTTTTT
CDR3aa: CASSPTGGHEKLFF
j_gene: TRBJ1-4
d_gene: TRBD1
v_gene: TRBV7-2
abundance: few